These 10 T cell receptor beta chains share one sample of origin, sequenced in a study of glioma-infiltrating T cells. Amplification of TCR alpha and beta CDR3 regions from RNA used iRepertoire nested multiplex PCR. TCRdb re-called the multiplex PCR reads with MiXCR, one entry per CDR3 protein. Among 95,000 to 150,000 distinct CDR3 sequences listed, around 23% were seen once. Sequencing input: glioma tissue, nonneoplastic brain tissue, or PBMCs (not recorded which). The receptors stem from a human donor with low-grade glioma or glioblastoma, undergoing nonglioma brain surgery, or in good health (not recorded which).

To note about this clonotype: A read error may be the cause here, since a much bigger clone is one base away. The rearrangement uses TRBV12-3 or TRBV12-4 and TRBJ2-7; D perhaps matches TRBD1 (6 bases). V was clipped by 3 bases and J by 3 bases, with 9 bases between them. The CDR3 runs 13 residues. The DNA of the CDR3 is TGTGCCAGCAGTTTTTGGACAGTCTACGAGCAGTACTTC. This codes for CASSFWTVYEQYF.

V gene TRBV4-2 combines with J gene TRBJ2-3; D unclear. The CDR3 has 15 residues. V lost 1 base and J lost 1, with 9 bases in between. Germline CDR1 and CDR2: LGHNA and YNFKEQ. This chain's CDR3 is CASSQAGGGTDTQYF. CDR3 nucleotide sequence: TGTGCCAGCAGCCAAGCCGGCGGTGGCACAGATACGCAGTATTTT.

This clonotype is a singleton in its sample. A read error may be the cause here, since a much bigger clone is one base away. The chain couples TRBV6-2 or TRBV6-3 to TRBJ2-7; 9 bases agree with TRBD1. From germline, CDR1 is MNHEY and CDR2 SVGEGT. With V trimmed by 10 bases and J by 1 base, 20 bases remained unmatched. The CDR3 is made up of 18 amino acids. The CDR3 here is CATNPRPAGTGTSYEQYF. CDR3 DNA: TGTGCCACCAATCCCCGACCTGCCGGGACAGGGACGTCCTACGAGCAGTACTTC.

At least ten counts were recorded for this clonotype. This chain connects TRBV7-9 to TRBJ1-2; 9 nucleotides match TRBD1. V gave up 4 bases and J gave up 2 bases; unmatched junction bases: 8. The CDR3 spans 16 residues. Germline values: CDR1 SEHNR, CDR2 FQNEAQ (reference sequence). The CDR3 bases are TGTGCCAGCAGCTCGCCCCTTGACAGGGGGAACTATGGCTACACCTTC. Its translation is CASSSPLDRGNYGYTF.

The chain joins TRBV6-1 to TRBJ2-3; 9 bases map to TRBD2. This CDR3 spans 13 amino acids. J gave up 6 bases and V 8 bases, and 6 bases lay outside the gene matches. Per the germline V gene, CDR1 is MNHNS and CDR2 is SASEGT. The chain's CDR3 is CASGHSGSDTQYF. CDR3 nucleotides: TGTGCCAGCGGGCATAGCGGGAGCGATACGCAGTATTTT.

This clonotype was seen at least ten times. The V and J genes are TRBV6-1 and TRBJ1-1; the D is unclear. The CDR3 is 15 amino acids. Germline CDR1 is MNHNS and CDR2 is SASEGT. The V and J ends lost 5 bases and 0 bases respectively, with 13 bases between them. The CDR3 loop reads CASSLFPTMNTEAFF. CDR3 nucleotides: TGTGCCAGCAGTTTATTCCCGACGATGAACACTGAAGCTTTCTTT.

This clonotype has at least ten counts. The junction differs from germline at one of its ends, possibly a read error. CDR3: CASSPQGSNRPQHF. The CDR3 nucleotides are TGCGCCAGCAGCCCACAGGGGAGCAATCGGCCCCAGCATTTT. This chain joins TRBV5-1 and TRBJ1-5; 7 bases are shared with TRBD1. The CDR3 runs to 14 residues. Looked up from germline, CDR1 is SGHRS and CDR2 is YFSETQ.

The chain uses TRBV4-1 and TRBJ2-5; 7 positions agree with TRBD2. After removal of 0 bases from V and 1 base from J, the junction contained 8 bases not matched to a gene. The CDR3 is 17 amino acids. Germline V lookup: CDR1 MGHRA, CDR2 YSYEKL. In DNA form, the CDR3 reads TGCGCCAGCAGCCAAGATTCGAGGGCTAGCGGCCAAGAGACCCAGTACTTC. It encodes CASSQDSRASGQETQYF.

This clonotype came up many times. This chain links TRBV27 with TRBJ2-7; D might be TRBD2 (6 bases). The CDR3 runs to 15 residues. Per the germline V gene, CDR1 is MNHEY and CDR2 is SMNVEV (reference sequence). The V end lost 3 bases, the J end lost 0 bases, and 12 bases lay between the germline ends. In DNA, the CDR3 is TGTGCCAGCAGTTTTGGGACTCCTTTCTCCTACGAGCAGTACTTC. Amino acids: CASSFGTPFSYEQYF.

The table lists this clonotype with many counts. The J gene is TRBJ2-5, the V gene TRBV6-2 or TRBV6-3; D not certain. V shed 5 bases and J shed 5 bases, with 12 bases lying between them. This CDR3 is built from 13 residues. Germline CDR1 MNHEY, CDR2 SVGEGT. The CDR3 nucleotides read TGTGCCAGCAGTATTAGGACGGAGGAGACCCAGTACTTC. Translation: CASSIRTEETQYF.